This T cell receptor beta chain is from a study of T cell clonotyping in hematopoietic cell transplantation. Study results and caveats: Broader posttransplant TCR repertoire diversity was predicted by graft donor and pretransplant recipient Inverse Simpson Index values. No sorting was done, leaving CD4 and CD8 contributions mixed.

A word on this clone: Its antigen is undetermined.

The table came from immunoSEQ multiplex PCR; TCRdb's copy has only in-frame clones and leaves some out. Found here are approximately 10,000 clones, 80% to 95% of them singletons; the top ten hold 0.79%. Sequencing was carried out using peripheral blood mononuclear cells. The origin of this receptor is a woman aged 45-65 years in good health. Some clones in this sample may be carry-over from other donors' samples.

CDR3 region: CASSRDVVAKNIQYF. CDR3 sequence (DNA): TGCGCCAGCAGCCGGGATGTCGTGGCCAAAAACATTCAGTACTTC. The rearrangement links TRBV5-1 to TRBJ2-4; possible D gene TRBD2, 5 bases. Trimming cost V 4 bases and J 1 base, with 12 bases left between them. Germline CDR1 and CDR2: SGHRS and YFSETQ. CDR3 length: 15 residues.